This T cell receptor beta chain was observed in a study of T cell responses to AZD1222 COVID-19 vaccine. Study findings and constraints: Targets within unmutated variant regions were reportedly found for nearly half of spike-specific TCRs. All repertoire sampling was performed exclusively after the peak T cell response. Donor demographics were predominantly white British with a female majority; clonal diversity may be underestimated.

A word on this clone: Its target is unknown.

Profiling relied on immunoSEQ multiplex PCR, and the TCRdb table lists in-frame clones only, not all of them. The sample carries more than 110,000 clones, over 85% recorded once. The CDR3 sequence is 13 residues long. Trimming took 3 bases from V and 3 from J, leaving 9 bases between them. Germline loops: CDR1 MNHEY, CDR2 SMNVEV (reference sequence). The sample here was peripheral blood, taken on day 0 of AZD1222 vaccination. The TCR sequence derives from an adult in good health. The chain employs TRBV27 and TRBJ2-7; D unclear. The CDR3 region has the DNA TGTGCCAGCAGTTTGGGCCCCAACTACGAGCAGTACTTC. Translating it yields CASSLGPNYEQYF.